This T cell receptor (beta chain) was recorded in a study of T-cell reconstitution after alpha-beta-depleted transplantation in children. This clonotype was seen a few times. Trimming at V came to 5 bases and at J to 9 bases, leaving 10 bases not matched to a gene. Germline CDR1 SEHNR, CDR2 FQNEAQ (reference sequence). CDR3 length equals 15 residues. Unique molecular identifiers tagged the TCRbeta library. One entry per CDR3 protein, called by TCRdb with MiXCR from the PCR reads. The data show about 460,000 distinct CDR3 sequences, around 13% seen once. The sequence was obtained from a human donor who donated a stem cell graft to a child with combined immunodeficiency. Material: PBMCs from the stem cell graft donor, obtained from the stem cell graft. The chain recombines TRBV7-9 with TRBJ2-1; the match to TRBD2 covers 10 bases. CDR3 in amino acids: CASSVDIAGGLEQFF. The CDR3 DNA sequence: TGTGCCAGCAGCGTAGATATAGCGGGAGGCCTTGAGCAGTTCTTC. Full variable domain (outside the CDR3, taken from reference TRBV7-9 and TRBJ2-1): DTGVSQNPRHKITKRGQNVTFRCDPISEHNRLYWYRQTLGQGPEFLTYFQNEAQLEKSRLLSDRFSAERPKGSFSTLEIQRTEQGDSAMYLCASSVDIAGGLEQFFGPGTRLTVL.